This T cell receptor beta chain was obtained from a study of CD8 T cells in ankylosing spondylitis. The study, taken as a whole, reports: Relatively rare in peripheral blood, disease-linked clones were also CD8+. Matched ankylosing spondylitis synovial fluid reportedly showed significant enrichment of disease-linked clones.

Germline V gene lookup returns CDR1 SQVTM and CDR2 ANQGSEA. The ends lost 4 bases at V and 1 base at J; junction bases unmatched: 3. The CDR3 loop spans 14 amino acids. This clonotype was found many times. Its target is not known. TCRdb used MiXCR to reprocess the 5' RACE reads, holding one entry per CDR3 protein. The data hold 200,000 to 300,000 distinct CDR3 sequences, with roughly 8.6% observed a single time. The sample comprised blood, either unsorted or a sorted T cell fraction (not recorded which). The chain couples TRBV29-1 to TRBJ2-2, with 7 nucleotides matching TRBD2. The receptor was derived from a male donor with ankylosing spondylitis or in good health (not recorded which). CDR3 DNA sequence: TGCAGCGTTGGGGGACTATTGAACACCGGGGAGCTGTTTTTT. Residues: CSVGGLLNTGELFF.